The clone carrying this T cell receptor (beta chain) was detected many times. Each CDR3 protein gets one entry after TCRdb re-called the RT-PCR reads with MiXCR. In the table there are hundreds of thousands of distinct CDR3 sequences, approximately 15% of which are singletons. The V gene end was trimmed by 3 bases and the J gene end by 2 bases; junction bases not matched to a gene: 0. This CDR3 comprises 13 residues. CDR1 is DFQATT, CDR2 SNEGSKA, per germline (reference sequence). The clonotype originates from a female donor in good health, serving as a healthy control. Sequencing was done on a sample of memory CD4+ T cells from blood. J is TRBJ2-1 and V is TRBV20-1, with 8 nucleotides matching TRBD2. The CDR3: CSASGGAYNEQFF. The DNA of the CDR3 is TGCAGTGCTAGCGGGGGGGCCTACAATGAGCAGTTCTTC.